The 19 T cell receptor beta chains given below trace back to one sample, sequenced in a study of human T cells and chemical hapten exposure. TCRdb called the RACE reads again in MiXCR, with one record for every CDR3 protein. The data contain around 200,000 distinct CDR3 sequences, 25% to 30% of them seen just once; the ten biggest clones take up roughly 3%. The sample's time point: pre-sensitization, week 0. Sample treatment: therapeutic diphenylcyclopropenone sensitization with weekly scalp DPC. Here the sequenced sample was whole blood, taken in connection with sensitization to the hapten diphenylcyclopropenone (DPC). The receptors originated from a woman aged 30 to 39 with alopecia areata. Some clones in this sample may be carry-over from other donors' samples.

This clonotype was seen just once. V gene TRBV7-2 combines with J gene TRBJ2-3; TRBD2 matches 13 bases. Germline loops: CDR1 SGHTA, CDR2 FQGNSA. The CDR3 consists of 17 residues. The J segment lost 6 bases and the V segment lost 5 bases, leaving 11 bases of the junction unmatched. The CDR3, as DNA: TGTGCCAGCAGCCAAGGACTAGCGGGGGCACCAGGGGATACGCAGTATTTT. Its translation is CASSQGLAGAPGDTQYF.

The chain employs TRBV4-2 and TRBJ2-2, with 12 bases identical to TRBD2. The germline CDR1 and CDR2 sequences are LGHNA and YNFKEQ. There are 16 residues in the CDR3. The J segment lost 6 bases and the V segment lost 3 bases, leaving 5 bases of the junction unmatched. CDR3 protein: CASSQGPSGRAGELFF. The CDR3, as DNA: TGTGCCAGCAGCCAGGGTCCTAGCGGGAGGGCCGGGGAGCTGTTTTTT.

This chain joins TRBV29-1 and TRBJ2-1; perhaps D is TRBD1 or TRBD2 (5 bases each). Germline V lookup: CDR1 SQVTM, CDR2 ANQGSEA. The CDR3 covers 14 residues. Trimming took 3 bases from V and 0 from J, leaving 9 bases between them. The CDR3 DNA reads TGCAGCGTTGACCCTGGGGGCTCCTACAATGAGCAGTTCTTC. Amino acids: CSVDPGGSYNEQFF.

This rearrangement joins TRBV28 to TRBJ1-4; D might be TRBD1 (6 bases). The CDR3 extends over 13 amino acids. Between the trimmed V and J ends, which lost 11 bases and 8 bases, there was a span of 18 bases. The germline V gene encodes CDR1 MDHEN and CDR2 SYDVKM. The CDR3 region has the DNA TGTGCCGGGTCGGACAGCCGGAGGGAAAAACTGTTTTTT. Its protein is CAGSDSRREKLFF.

V gene TRBV28 combines with J gene TRBJ2-1; 7 bases fit TRBD1. In germline, CDR1 is MDHEN, CDR2 SYDVKM. V shed 4 bases, J shed 15 bases, and the junction held 3 bases outside the gene matches. The CDR3 extends over 10 amino acids. CDR3 in DNA: TGTGCCAGCAGTTCGGACAGGAGGTTCTTC. Protein sequence: CASSSDRRFF.

This clonotype appeared a single time. V is TRBV4-3 and J is TRBJ1-1, with D perhaps TRBD1 (5 bases). The CDR3 is 15 residues long. The V gene's germline CDR1 is LGHNA and CDR2 YSLEER. V was pared by 0 bases and J by 4 bases, with 12 bases between. Here the CDR3 DNA reads TGCGCCAGCAGCCAAGACGAGGGGAGTGGCACTGAAGCTTTCTTT. The encoded protein is CASSQDEGSGTEAFF.

This clonotype has just a few counts. The chain uses TRBV4-3 and TRBJ2-3, with D perhaps assigned TRBD1 or TRBD2 (5 bases each). Trimming stripped 0 bases from V and 4 bases from J, with 17 bases between. The CDR3 sequence is 17 residues long. The germline gives CDR1 LGHNA, CDR2 YSLEER. Here the CDR3 DNA reads TGCGCCAGCAGCCAAGATTGGGAGACTCGAGGGGCAGATACGCAGTATTTT. Translated: CASSQDWETRGADTQYF.

CDR3 DNA sequence: TGTGCCAGCAGGCCGACAGGGGGTCACAATGAGCAGTTCTTC. It specifies CASRPTGGHNEQFF. V usage is TRBV2 and J usage is TRBJ2-1, with 9 bases fitting TRBD1. From germline, CDR1 is SNHLY and CDR2 FYNNEI. The V segment lost 6 bases and the J segment 5 bases; nucleotides outside the gene matches: 5. The CDR3 runs to 14 residues.

This clonotype was recorded once. The chain has TRBV20-1 and TRBJ2-7; D not certain. The CDR3 spans 9 residues. Germline V gene lookup returns CDR1 DFQATT and CDR2 SNEGSKA (reference sequence). The CDR3 coding sequence is TGCTCGACCGGACCCGAGCAGTACTTC. This encodes CSTGPEQYF.

This clonotype was recorded a few times. This chain links TRBV20-1 with TRBJ2-7; 7 nucleotides align to TRBD2. CDR1 and CDR2 from the germline V gene are DFQATT and SNEGSKA (reference sequence). V lost 0 bases, J lost 5 bases, and 7 bases stayed unmatched. CDR3 length: 14 amino acids. The CDR3, as DNA: TGCAGTGCTAGAGATCTCGGCGGGAGTAACGAGCAGTACTTC. It yields the protein CSARDLGGSNEQYF.

V and J are TRBV24-1 and TRBJ1-2; tentatively, D is TRBD1 (5 bases). This CDR3 has 11 amino acids. Trimming removed 5 bases at V and 10 bases at J, with 10 bases between. Germline V lookup: CDR1 KGHDR, CDR2 SFDVKD. DNA of the CDR3: TGTGCCACCAGTGTGCAGGGCCTCTACACCTTC. Its translation is CATSVQGLYTF.

This clonotype was found a few times. The chain combines TRBV6-2 or TRBV6-3 with TRBJ1-6; TRBD1 is a possible D gene (6 bases). Germline CDR1 is MNHEY and CDR2 is SVGEGT. This CDR3 is built from 14 residues. Trimming stripped 5 bases from V and 6 bases from J, with 11 bases between. The CDR3 loop reads CASSEQGGNSPLHF. As DNA, the CDR3 is TGTGCCAGCAGTGAACAGGGAGGTAATTCACCCCTCCACTTT.

The chain has TRBV29-1 and TRBJ2-3, with 8 bases identical to TRBD1. CDR3 size: 13 residues. CDR1 and CDR2 from the germline V gene are SQVTM and ANQGSEA. V shed 6 bases, J shed 4 bases, and the junction held 6 bases outside the gene matches. The CDR3 spells CSVSGGPSDTQYF. The CDR3 DNA is TGCAGCGTGTCAGGGGGCCCCTCAGATACGCAGTATTTT.

This clonotype was observed a handful of times. V gene TRBV2 combines with J gene TRBJ2-2; D gene ambiguous. The CDR3 loop spans 15 amino acids. Germline loops: CDR1 SNHLY, CDR2 FYNNEI. V gave up 1 base and J gave up 2 bases, with 8 bases separating them. CDR3 residues: CASSEDGPNTGELFF. CDR3 sequence (DNA): TGTGCCAGCAGTGAAGACGGGCCAAACACCGGGGAGCTGTTTTTT.

This chain links TRBV7-6 with TRBJ2-1; TRBD2 matches at 14 bases. After removal of 5 bases from V and 7 bases from J, the junction contained 4 bases not matched to a gene. The CDR3 has 15 residues. Germline CDR1 reads SGHVS; CDR2 reads FNYEAQ. The CDR3 DNA follows: TGTGCCAGCAGCCCACGGACTAGCGGGGGGAATGAGCAGTTCTTC. The encoded protein is CASSPRTSGGNEQFF.

V is TRBV5-1 and J is TRBJ2-1; 8 bases are shared with TRBD2. The CDR3 runs 15 residues. Germline CDR1 is SGHRS and CDR2 is YFSETQ. V gave up 2 bases and J gave up 4 bases; unmatched junction bases: 5. The CDR3 DNA is TGCGCCAGCAGCTTACTAGCGGAAGGATACAATGAGCAGTTCTTC. This gives the protein CASSLLAEGYNEQFF. The complete variable domain, with remaining parts taken from reference TRBV5-1 and TRBJ2-1, reads KAGVTQTPRYLIKTRGQQVTLSCSPISGHRSVSWYQQTPGQGLQFLFEYFSETQRNKGNFPGRFSGRQFSNSRSEMNVSTLELGDSALYLCASSLLAEGYNEQFFGPGTRLTVL.

The rearrangement joins TRBV5-6 to TRBJ2-7, with D possibly matching TRBD2 (6 bases). The CDR3 loop spans 17 amino acids. CDR1 is SGHDT, CDR2 YYEEEE, per germline. The V and J ends lost 2 bases and 3 bases respectively, with 21 bases between them. The CDR3 is CASSLLVANRLDYEQYF. The CDR3 bases are TGTGCCAGCAGCTTATTAGTGGCGAACAGACTAGACTACGAGCAGTACTTC.

This chain links TRBV20-1 with TRBJ2-2; no reliable D call. Germline V lookup: CDR1 DFQATT, CDR2 SNEGSKA (reference sequence). The CDR3 contains 15 residues. The V end was cut by 5 bases, the J end by 0 bases, with 13 bases between. CDR3: CSAPYDYANTGELFF. In DNA form, the CDR3 reads TGCAGTGCTCCGTACGATTACGCGAACACCGGGGAGCTGTTTTTT.

CDR3 sequence: CASSYSRSEQFF. The CDR3 DNA sequence: TGTGCCAGCAGTTACTCGAGGTCTGAGCAGTTCTTC. The chain employs TRBV6-2 or TRBV6-3 and TRBJ2-1; D gene ambiguous. The CDR3 covers 12 residues. Germline lookup yields CDR1 MNHEY and CDR2 SVGEGT. The germline V and J ends were trimmed by 0 bases and 9 bases, with 6 bases remaining between them.